The 7 T cell receptor beta chains listed next were all sequenced from one sample in a study of regulatory T cells in long-lasting Graves disease. TCR beta libraries were built with iRepertoire HTBI primers and Arm-PCR of CDR3 regions. A single record per CDR3 protein comes from TCRdb applying MiXCR to the multiplex PCR reads. The table includes about 560,000 distinct CDR3 sequences, roughly a sixth detected once. Time point noted: newly diagnosed GD, antithyroid drugs for less than 3 months. PBMCs provided the RNA from which the TCR library was made. The data were also submitted as part of a second study, on T cells in Graves' hyperthyroidism and ophthalmopathy.

This material consisted of peripheral blood mononuclear cells (PBMCs), taken at new diagnosis, from a patient treated with antithyroid drugs. These receptors came from a man younger than 35 with Graves disease.

This clonotype appeared many times. In DNA form, the CDR3 reads TGTGCCAGCGCGTCGGGGTCACCCCTCCACTTT. Protein sequence: CASASGSPLHF. The J gene is TRBJ1-6, the V gene TRBV28; D unclear. Germline V CDR1 and CDR2: MDHEN, SYDVKM. The CDR3 loop spans 11 amino acids. The V gene lost 8 bases and the J gene lost 10 bases, with 9 bases spanning the gap.

The chain combines TRBV5-6 with TRBJ1-1, with D perhaps TRBD1 (6 bases). From germline, CDR1 is SGHDT and CDR2 YYEEEE. The CDR3 has 15 residues. V was pared by 3 bases and J by 0 bases, with 12 bases between. The CDR3 loop is CASSWGGQLNTEAFF. The CDR3 nucleotides read TGTGCCAGCAGCTGGGGCGGACAGCTGAACACTGAAGCTTTCTTT.

This clonotype has a count of ten or more. The CDR3 bases are TGTGCCAGCAGACTTGGTCCCCCAGATACGCAGTATTTT. It translates to CASRLGPPDTQYF. The V call is TRBV27, the J call TRBJ2-3; D not certain. Between the trimmed V and J ends, which lost 6 bases and 4 bases, there was a span of 11 bases. The CDR3 extends over 13 amino acids. In germline, CDR1 is MNHEY, CDR2 SMNVEV (reference sequence).

This clonotype was recorded many times. The rearrangement joins TRBV3-1 to TRBJ2-1; 10 bases fit TRBD2. From germline, CDR1 is LGHDT and CDR2 YNNKEL (reference sequence). The V gene end was trimmed by 4 bases and the J gene end by 4 bases; junction bases not matched to a gene: 4. CDR3 length equals 15 residues. Here the CDR3 reads CASSLTSGDYNEQFF. The DNA of the CDR3 is TGTGCCAGCAGCCTAACTAGCGGGGATTACAATGAGCAGTTCTTC.

This clonotype has only a few counts. The chain joins TRBV2 to TRBJ1-6; possibly TRBD1 for D (5 bases). V lost 5 bases, J lost 9 bases, and 17 bases lay in between. This CDR3 has 15 residues. Per the germline V gene, CDR1 is SNHLY and CDR2 is FYNNEI. The CDR3 coding sequence is TGTGCCAGCAGTCCGGGACCCGCGAGTTTTTCACCCCTCCACTTT. Protein product: CASSPGPASFSPLHF. The full variable domain, completed using reference TRBV2 and TRBJ1-6, is EPEVTQTPSHQVTQMGQEVILRCVPISNHLYFYWYRQILGQKVEFLVSFYNNEISEKSEIFDDQFSVERPDGSNFTLKIRSTKLEDSAMYFCASSPGPASFSPLHFGNGTRLTVT.

Comments on this clonotype: This clone may be a read error of a much larger clone one base away. The rearrangement links TRBV27 to TRBJ2-2; either TRBD1 or TRBD2 may supply D (5 bases each). This CDR3 comprises 15 residues. Germline CDR1 MNHEY, CDR2 SMNVEV (reference sequence). The chain's CDR3 is CASSLKGPDTEELFF. The CDR3, as DNA: TGTGCCAGCAGTTTAAAGGGACCGGACACCGAGGAGCTGTTTTTT.

In regard to this clonotype: Given a much more abundant clone one base away, this may be a read error. This rearrangement joins TRBV6-2 or TRBV6-3 to TRBJ2-1; 7 bases line up with TRBD2. The CDR3 runs 15 residues. Germline assignment: CDR1 MNHEY and CDR2 SVGEGT. DNA of the CDR3: TGTGCCAGCAGTGGGGACTACACCTCCCACAATGAGCAGTTCTTC. Encoded protein: CASSGDYTSHNEQFF.